These T cell receptor beta chains were read from a single sample in a study of T-cell reconstitution after alpha-beta-depleted transplantation in children. TCRdb re-called the PCR reads through MiXCR, storing one row per CDR3 protein. The top ten hold 28% of the sample, which has about 980,000 distinct CDR3 sequences, roughly 29% seen once. The sample consisted of PBMCs, mostly from graft donor cells, taken 360 days after TCRalphabeta/CD19-depleted stem cell transplant. Source of these receptors: a boy in the first two years of life who had a stem cell transplant for SCID, so the T cells may come from the graft donor. CDR3s leave out the opening cysteine and the closing phenylalanine or tryptophan. A clone size is listed for some rows: how often the clone was seen (once, few, many), or a class if it is expanded.

CDR3	size	V	J
ASSLTRLSYNEQF	.	TRBV12-3/TRBV12-4	TRBJ2-1
SASTPPSGNTIY	.	TRBV20-1	TRBJ1-3
ASSPGQIYTGELF	.	TRBV18	TRBJ2-2
ASSYSGTGGPDTEAF	few	TRBV6-5	TRBJ1-1
ASSIERGGRGQPQH	.	TRBV19	TRBJ1-5
ASRSGTGNGYT	.	TRBV28	TRBJ1-2
ASSYRQGNYEQY	few	TRBV6-5	TRBJ2-7
ASSVGDGQPLH	few	TRBV9	TRBJ1-6
ASRTSDLGTEAF	.	TRBV6-1	TRBJ1-1
ASKGGADTGELF	few	TRBV4-1	TRBJ2-2
ASSFQLNTEAF	.	TRBV7-3	TRBJ1-1
ATSDGGGGETQY	many	TRBV24-1	TRBJ2-5
SVGTGDQPQH	few	TRBV29-1	TRBJ1-5
ASSLRDRGLSRYT	.	TRBV12-3/TRBV12-4	TRBJ1-2
ASSLYATVNEQF	.	TRBV5-1	TRBJ2-1
ASSPGQGRTNEQF	.	TRBV7-9	TRBJ2-1
SASEGYLEAF	few	TRBV20-1	TRBJ1-1
ASTPEDRNYNEQF	many	TRBV4-1	TRBJ2-1
ASSRDRDRDGDTQY	.	TRBV4-3	TRBJ2-3
ASSYGTGEGKKLF	.	TRBV6-5	TRBJ1-4
ASSFLRLSGAGVNEQF	.	TRBV11-3	TRBJ2-1
AGGASSMNTEAF	.	TRBV2	TRBJ1-1
ASSPTRVKGGANVLT	.	TRBV18	TRBJ2-6
SVEPTTGGAGGYT	.	TRBV29-1	TRBJ1-2
ASSYSAGRETQY	.	TRBV6-5	TRBJ2-5
ASSTDWVRSYEQY	few	TRBV7-2	TRBJ2-7
ASSQVQGGRATEY	.	TRBV4-1	TRBJ2-7
GAGRGNEQF	.	TRBV12-3/TRBV12-4	TRBJ2-1
ASSYSPDYEQY	few	TRBV6-6	TRBJ2-7
ASSQGRQGEGYT	.	TRBV4-3	TRBJ1-2
ASSWTGGQETQY	.	TRBV10-2	TRBJ2-5
AWGVTSTGMNTQY	.	TRBV30	TRBJ2-3
ASSLAFTWGAGELF	few	TRBV5-6	TRBJ2-2
ATSRDRIAKNIQY	.	TRBV15	TRBJ2-4
ASSSEQNVLPGTEAF	.	TRBV11-1	TRBJ1-1
ASSQEGLMGSSYNEQF	many	TRBV3-1	TRBJ2-1
SASRTSGARD	many	TRBV20-1	TRBJ2-1
ASSPWVVGGNEQF	.	TRBV4-1	TRBJ2-1
SATNRAGGDTQY	few	TRBV20-1	TRBJ2-3
ASSYYIRGGNEQF	.	TRBV6-5	TRBJ2-1
ASSYSSPGRWNTEAF	.	TRBV6-2/TRBV6-3	TRBJ1-1
SAIDYGSYNEQF	.	TRBV20-1	TRBJ2-1
ATSRPGSGRSTDTQY	few	TRBV15	TRBJ2-3
ASGFPTATYGYT	.	TRBV12-5	TRBJ1-2
ATSDLDLTRFDYEQY	few	TRBV24-1	TRBJ2-7
ASSFGIRSRTDTQY	few	TRBV5-1	TRBJ2-3
SAREAKGTYEQY	.	TRBV20-1	TRBJ2-7
ASSYGVTDTQY	few	TRBV6-6	TRBJ2-3
ASSPLSSYGYT	.	TRBV7-9	TRBJ1-2
ASSIEGGGQPQH	few	TRBV5-1	TRBJ1-5
SAGDRLSGNTIY	.	TRBV20-1	TRBJ1-3
ASSYSVWDGGELF	.	TRBV6-5	TRBJ2-2
ASSQSTGGIYEQY	.	TRBV6-1	TRBJ2-7
ASSLGSGGHAYNEQF	.	TRBV5-1	TRBJ2-1
ASSLTGGLVSHEQF	few	TRBV7-6	TRBJ2-1
ASSVHAYEQY	few	TRBV7-2	TRBJ2-7
ASTGGTYNEQF	few	TRBV5-1	TRBJ2-1
ASSLSEGRNTEAF	.	TRBV28	TRBJ1-1
ASSLASSRAGQQY	.	TRBV7-2	TRBJ2-7